The 17 T cell receptor beta chains reported below all come from one sample, sequenced in a study of spatial heterogeneity in lung cancer. From the 5' RACE reads, TCRdb called clonotypes with MiXCR, one entry per CDR3 protein. The top ten clones hold about a quarter of a sample with under 50,000 distinct CDR3 sequences, approximately 5.2% of them seen once. Time point reported: sample taken at primary tumor resection. Sequenced here: PBMCs, sampled at surgery. The receptors were gathered from a female donor with early-stage non-small cell lung cancer.

This clonotype was observed a few times. The chain employs TRBV9 and TRBJ2-2; 8 bases line up with TRBD1. In germline, CDR1 is SGDLS, CDR2 YYNGEE. V was pared by 4 bases and J by 5 bases, with 13 bases of the junction left unmatched. CDR3 length equals 17 residues. CDR3 protein: CASSNPARRQGTGELFF. In DNA form, the CDR3 reads TGTGCCAGCAGCAACCCTGCTAGGAGACAGGGGACCGGGGAGCTGTTTTTT.

Of note for this clonotype: A read error may be the cause here, since a much bigger clone is one base away. The gene calls are TRBV15 and TRBJ2-5, with D maybe TRBD2 (5 bases). This CDR3 contains 12 residues. CDR1 is LNHNV, CDR2 YYDKDF, per germline (reference sequence). CDR3: CTTSRDTRTHYF. In nucleotides, the CDR3 is TGTACCACCAGCAGAGATACCCGGACTCATTACTTC.

This clonotype was counted between two and nine times. This chain connects TRBV6-1 to TRBJ1-5; unclear D gene. Between the trimmed V and J ends, which lost 7 bases and 4 bases, there was a span of 11 bases. The CDR3 contains 13 residues. Looked up from germline, CDR1 is MNHNS and CDR2 is SASEGT. CDR3 protein: CASTAVQNQPQHF. In DNA form, the CDR3 reads TGTGCCAGCACAGCAGTACAAAATCAGCCCCAGCATTTT.

This clonotype was picked up many times. V is TRBV5-1 and J is TRBJ2-5, with D hard to call. V lost 1 base, J lost 2 bases, and 6 bases lay in between. In germline, CDR1 is SGHRS, CDR2 YFSETQ. The CDR3 totals 13 residues. CDR3 coding DNA: TGCGCCAGCAGCTTGAAAGTACAAGAGACCCAGTACTTC. It codes for CASSLKVQETQYF.

There are many counts of this clonotype. CDR3 sequence: CASSASVKGAFF. CDR3 nucleotide sequence: TGTGCCAGCAGTGCCTCCGTTAAGGGAGCTTTCTTT. V usage is TRBV2 and J usage is TRBJ1-1; D not certain. This CDR3 region has 12 residues. Per germline, CDR1 SNHLY and CDR2 FYNNEI. The germline V and J ends were trimmed by 4 bases and 10 bases, with 13 bases remaining between them. Filled out from reference TRBV2 and TRBJ1-1, the complete variable domain reads EPEVTQTPSHQVTQMGQEVILRCVPISNHLYFYWYRQILGQKVEFLVSFYNNEISEKSEIFDDQFSVERPDGSNFTLKIRSTKLEDSAMYFCASSASVKGAFFGQGTRLTVV.

This clonotype was recorded a few times. This CDR3 is CASSPGTGGTNYGYTF. The CDR3 DNA reads TGTGCCAGCAGCCCCGGGACAGGGGGGACGAACTATGGCTACACCTTC. The V gene is TRBV9, the J gene TRBJ1-2, with 11 nucleotides matching TRBD1. The germline V gene has CDR1 SGDLS and CDR2 YYNGEE. The CDR3 contains 16 residues. V lost 4 bases, J lost 2 bases, and 7 bases stayed unmatched.

This clonotype has a handful of counts. The chain employs TRBV27 and TRBJ1-2; 7 bases are shared with TRBD1. This CDR3 comprises 14 residues. Looked up from germline, CDR1 is MNHEY and CDR2 is SMNVEV (reference sequence). The V segment lost 3 bases and the J segment 6 bases; nucleotides outside the gene matches: 7. The CDR3 is CASSLRGLIDGYTF. The CDR3 bases are TGTGCCAGCAGTTTGAGGGGGCTGATCGATGGCTACACCTTC.

This clonotype appeared a few times. V usage is TRBV28 and J usage is TRBJ1-5, with 7 bases aligning to TRBD1. The V gene end was trimmed by 10 bases and the J gene end by 9 bases; junction bases not matched to a gene: 6. The CDR3 consists of 11 residues. Germline V gene sequence: CDR1 MDHEN, CDR2 SYDVKM. The CDR3 protein is CATTGVPPQHF. The CDR3 bases are TGTGCCACCACAGGGGTACCGCCCCAGCATTTT. Combining the CDR3 with reference TRBV28 and TRBJ1-5 gives the whole variable domain DVKVTQSSRYLVKRTGEKVFLECVQDMDHENMFWYRQDPGLGLRLIYFSYDVKMKEKGDIPEGYSVSREKKERFSLILESASTNQTSMYLCATTGVPPQHFGDGTRLSIL.

At least ten counts were recorded for this clonotype. The V call is TRBV3-1, the J call TRBJ2-3; a weak D match, TRBD2 (6 bases). This CDR3 spans 15 amino acids. Trimming cost V 4 bases and J 1 base, with 12 bases left between them. The V gene's germline CDR1 is LGHDT and CDR2 YNNKEL (reference sequence). CDR3 loop: CASSPRLGGTDTQYF. The DNA for the CDR3 is TGTGCCAGCAGCCCAAGACTAGGGGGCACAGATACGCAGTATTTT.

Within the sample, this clonotype is medium-sized. This chain links TRBV28 with TRBJ1-5, with a tentative D call TRBD1 (6 bases). Germline V gene lookup returns CDR1 MDHEN and CDR2 SYDVKM. The CDR3 extends over 17 amino acids. Trimming removed 3 bases from V and 4 bases from J, with 19 bases in between. The CDR3 spells CASSLAGGHGINQPQHF. CDR3 bases: TGTGCCAGCAGTTTGGCTGGGGGCCACGGAATTAATCAGCCCCAGCATTTT.

This clonotype has at least ten counts. The J gene is TRBJ1-1, the V gene TRBV29-1, with D possibly being TRBD1 (6 bases). Trimming left V 6 bases short and J 0 bases short, with 14 bases between. The germline V gene encodes CDR1 SQVTM and CDR2 ANQGSEA. The CDR3 is made up of 14 amino acids. CDR3 residues: CSVLRTAMNTEAFF. As DNA, the CDR3 is TGCAGCGTCCTAAGGACAGCAATGAACACTGAAGCTTTCTTT.

This clonotype occurred many times. The J gene is TRBJ2-7, the V gene TRBV28; the match to TRBD2 covers 11 bases. CDR1 MDHEN and CDR2 SYDVKM come from the germline V gene. The CDR3 extends over 16 amino acids. Trimming took 3 bases from V and 2 from J; bases not matched to a gene: 6. CDR3 in DNA: TGTGCCAGCAGTTTCAGTCTAGCGGGGGGAACCTACGAGCAGTACTTC. It encodes CASSFSLAGGTYEQYF.

This clonotype was recorded many times. The V call is TRBV20-1, the J call TRBJ1-5, with 8 positions matching TRBD1. Germline V gives CDR1 DFQATT, CDR2 SNEGSKA (reference sequence). There are 14 residues in the CDR3. Germline trimming cut 6 bases from V and 1 base from J; bases unmatched to any gene: 5. The CDR3 loop is CSAPDRVSNQPQHF. CDR3 in DNA: TGCAGTGCGCCGGACAGGGTCAGCAATCAGCCCCAGCATTTT.

This clonotype was detected ten times or more. The CDR3 DNA follows: TGTGCCAGCAGCTTAGGCCAGTACAATGAGCAGTTCTTC. It is translated as CASSLGQYNEQFF. The chain links TRBV7-9 to TRBJ2-1; D is undetermined. The length of the CDR3 is 13 residues. Germline CDR1 and CDR2: SEHNR and FQNEAQ (reference sequence). Trimming stripped 1 base from V and 4 bases from J, with 5 bases between.

The table lists this clonotype with many counts. This chain links TRBV7-9 with TRBJ2-1; TRBD1 is a possible D gene (5 bases). Trimming stripped 5 bases from V and 5 bases from J, with 16 bases between. The CDR3 contains 15 residues. CDR1 and CDR2 from the germline V gene are SEHNR and FQNEAQ (reference sequence). The CDR3: CASSPPAGLNNEQFF. The CDR3 DNA reads as TGTGCCAGCAGCCCCCCTGCAGGGTTGAACAATGAGCAGTTCTTC.

Ten or more counts support this clonotype. V and J are TRBV5-1 and TRBJ2-5; the match to TRBD1 covers 9 bases. Germline CDR1 is SGHRS and CDR2 is YFSETQ. The CDR3 contains 16 residues. V trimming: 0 bases; J trimming: 1 base; junction bases outside the gene matches: 4. CDR3 protein: CASSLGGTGLQETQYF. CDR3 in DNA: TGCGCCAGCAGCTTGGGCGGGACAGGGCTCCAAGAGACCCAGTACTTC.

This clonotype was seen repeatedly, ten times or more. V and J are TRBV11-3 and TRBJ2-3; no firm D call. From germline, CDR1 is SGHNT and CDR2 YENEEA. CDR3 length equals 13 residues. Trimming stripped 0 bases from V and 6 bases from J, with 7 bases between. CDR3: CASSLDFRDTQYF. DNA for the CDR3: TGTGCCAGCAGCTTAGATTTTCGCGATACGCAGTATTTT.